The 15 T cell receptor beta chains listed next were all sequenced from one sample in a study of T-cell memory formation after mild COVID-19. TCRdb recomputed calls from the 5' RACE reads with MiXCR, one row per CDR3 protein. The data show under 150,000 distinct CDR3 sequences, around a fifth seen once. The sample consisted of PBMCs or a T cell subset sorted from them (not recorded which). The receptors were gathered from a man younger than 35 who had mild COVID-19 (a few samples of this study predate the infection). Cell type and time point are not known.

This clonotype was seen a few times. This chain connects TRBV7-9 to TRBJ2-2; D uncertain. The V gene's germline CDR1 is SEHNR and CDR2 FQNEAQ (reference sequence). CDR3 length equals 15 residues. Between the trimmed V and J ends, which lost 0 bases and 4 bases, there was a span of 9 bases. CDR3: CASSLAGLTTGELFF. The DNA for the CDR3 is TGTGCCAGCAGCTTAGCCGGCCTGACCACCGGGGAGCTGTTTTTT.

This clonotype was recorded a few times. The chain carries TRBV4-1 and TRBJ2-1; TRBD2 agrees at 10 bases. The CDR3 has 15 amino acids. V lost 1 base, J lost 8 bases, and 5 bases stayed unmatched. Per the germline V gene, CDR1 is MGHRA and CDR2 is YSYEKL. The CDR3 spells CASSQAAGGRHEQFF. DNA of the CDR3: TGCGCCAGCAGCCAAGCAGCGGGGGGGCGTCATGAGCAGTTCTTC.

With regard to this clonotype: A junction boundary mismatches the germline segment, possibly from a read error. This chain connects TRBV29-1 to TRBJ1-1, with TRBD1 matching 7 bases. The length of the CDR3 is 10 residues. Germline values: CDR1 SQVTM, CDR2 ANQGSEA. The chain's CDR3 is CSVERDSVLF. In DNA, the CDR3 is TGCAGCGTCGAGAGGGACAGCGTTCTCTTT.

This clonotype was detected a few times. The chain employs TRBV7-9 and TRBJ1-2; TRBD1 aligns across 8 bases. This CDR3 is built from 15 residues. The junction had 8 bases not matched to a gene; V was cut back by 5 bases and J by 3 bases. From germline, CDR1 is SEHNR and CDR2 FQNEAQ (reference sequence). This CDR3 is CASSPTTGAHYGYTF. CDR3 coding DNA: TGTGCCAGCAGCCCGACGACAGGGGCGCACTATGGCTACACCTTC.

The chain employs TRBV27 and TRBJ1-2; 7 bases fit TRBD1. Germline CDR1 MNHEY, CDR2 SMNVEV (reference sequence). The CDR3 contains 14 residues. The V gene end was trimmed by 0 bases and the J gene end by 6 bases; junction bases not matched to a gene: 4. The CDR3 region is CASSLSRRGNGYTF. The CDR3 DNA is TGTGCCAGCAGTTTATCGCGCAGGGGGAATGGCTACACCTTC.

The chain links TRBV7-2 to TRBJ1-2; TRBD1 agrees at 8 bases. The germline V gene has CDR1 SGHTA and CDR2 FQGNSA. The CDR3 loop spans 16 amino acids. The trim removed 1 base at V and 2 bases at J, leaving 6 bases unmatched. The CDR3 nucleotides read TGTGCCAGCAGCTTAGGATCAGGGGGCGCGAACTATGGCTACACCTTC. This encodes CASSLGSGGANYGYTF.

This clonotype has a handful of counts. The rearrangement uses TRBV7-9 and TRBJ2-7, with a weak D call TRBD1 (6 bases). Trimming stripped 0 bases from V and 7 bases from J, with 7 bases between. The CDR3 extends over 12 amino acids. Per the germline V gene, CDR1 is SEHNR and CDR2 is FQNEAQ (reference sequence). CDR3 amino acids: CASSLAGQEQYV. The CDR3 coding sequence is TGTGCCAGCAGCTTAGCAGGACAGGAGCAGTACGTC.

This clonotype came up a few times. The rearrangement joins TRBV7-9 to TRBJ2-4; D not certain. This CDR3 spans 16 amino acids. CDR1 is SEHNR, CDR2 FQNEAQ, per germline (reference sequence). Deletions cut 3 bases from V and 0 bases from J, with 12 bases between. CDR3: CASSFDSGLAKNIQYF. In DNA form, the CDR3 reads TGTGCCAGCAGCTTCGATAGTGGTCTAGCCAAAAACATTCAGTACTTC.

A few counts support this clonotype. This chain links TRBV6-4 with TRBJ2-7; D may be TRBD1 or TRBD2 (5 bases each). The CDR3 runs 16 residues. Germline V gives CDR1 MRHNA, CDR2 SNTAGT. Trimming shortened V by 2 bases and J by 2 bases, and 16 bases separated the two germline ends. In DNA form, the CDR3 reads TGTGCCAGCAGTGACGCACGTTCCGGGGCCACCTACGAGCAGTACGTC. Protein: CASSDARSGATYEQYV.

This clonotype occurred a few times. The chain links TRBV18 to TRBJ2-7; a weak D match, TRBD2 (5 bases). CDR1 and CDR2 (germline): KGHSH, LQKENI. The CDR3 loop spans 14 amino acids. Trimming stripped 2 bases from V and 3 bases from J, with 11 bases between. The DNA for the CDR3 is TGTGCCAGCTCACCAGGGTCAGGAGGCTACGAGCAGTACGTC. Protein product: CASSPGSGGYEQYV.

V gene TRBV7-9 combines with J gene TRBJ1-5; D gene unclear. V gave up 1 base and J gave up 9 bases, with 7 bases separating them. The germline gives CDR1 SEHNR, CDR2 FQNEAQ (reference sequence). CDR3 length: 12 residues. The CDR3, as DNA: TGTGCCAGCAGCTTAGAGTATTCGCCCCAGCATTTT. Translated: CASSLEYSPQHF.

This clonotype turned up a few times. The V and J genes are TRBV7-2 and TRBJ2-3, with D perhaps being TRBD1 or TRBD2 (5 bases each). The CDR3 runs 18 residues. Trimming left V 5 bases short and J 2 bases short, with 23 bases between. CDR1 is SGHTA and CDR2 is FQGNSA in the germline V gene. In DNA, the CDR3 is TGTGCCAGCAGCCGTACTGTTTACATCGGGGCCGCCACAGATACGCAGTATTTT. Translating gives CASSRTVYIGAATDTQYF.

This chain uses TRBV7-2 with TRBJ2-1; 9 bases match TRBD1. Trimming cost V 3 bases and J 9 bases; bases outside gene matches: 9. Germline CDR1 and CDR2: SGHTA and FQGNSA. This CDR3 has 15 residues. This CDR3 reads CASSFRDRVFIEQFF. For the CDR3, the DNA is TGTGCCAGCAGCTTCCGGGACAGGGTCTTTATTGAGCAGTTCTTC.

Only a few counts were recorded for this clonotype. This chain links TRBV4-2 with TRBJ2-5; D call uncertain. The germline CDR1 and CDR2 sequences are LGHNA and YNFKEQ. This CDR3 is 16 amino acids long. Trimming removed 3 bases from V and 4 bases from J, with 18 bases in between. This CDR3 is CASSQEGVEDGETQYF. The CDR3 bases are TGTGCCAGCAGCCAGGAAGGCGTCGAAGACGGAGAGACCCAGTACTTC.

V usage is TRBV6-5 and J usage is TRBJ2-2; possibly TRBD2 for D (5 bases). V lost 6 bases, J lost 3 bases, and 5 bases lay in between. CDR1 and CDR2 (germline): MNHEY, SVGAGI. The CDR3 totals 12 residues. The CDR3, as DNA: TGTGCCAGCAGGGACTACACCGGGGAGCTGTTTTTT. Its protein is CASRDYTGELFF.